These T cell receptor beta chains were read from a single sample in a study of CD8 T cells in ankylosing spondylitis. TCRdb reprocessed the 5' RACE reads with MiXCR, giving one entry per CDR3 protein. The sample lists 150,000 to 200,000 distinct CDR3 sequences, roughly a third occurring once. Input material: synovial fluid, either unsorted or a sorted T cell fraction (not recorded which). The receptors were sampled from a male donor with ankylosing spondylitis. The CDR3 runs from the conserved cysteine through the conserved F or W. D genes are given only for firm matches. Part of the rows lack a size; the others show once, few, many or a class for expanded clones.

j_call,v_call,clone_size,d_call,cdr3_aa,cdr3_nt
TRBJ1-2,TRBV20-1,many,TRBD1,CSARRRQGDYGYTF,TGCAGCGCGCGCCGACGACAGGGTGACTATGGCTACACCTTC
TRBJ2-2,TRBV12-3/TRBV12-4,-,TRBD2,CASSPGGERGFRHTGELFF,TGTGCCAGCAGCCCCGGGGGGGAACGGGGATTTCGTCACACCGGGGAGCTGTTTTTT
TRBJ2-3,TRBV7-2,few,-,CASSLAPTSTDTQYF,TGTGCCAGCAGCTTAGCACCCACTAGCACAGATACGCAGTATTTT
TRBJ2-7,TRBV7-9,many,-,CASSFVDLNYEQYF,TGTGCCAGCAGCTTTGTTGACCTAAATTACGAGCAGTACTTC
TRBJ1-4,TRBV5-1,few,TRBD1,CASSDRAGEKLFF,TGCGCCAGCAGCGACAGGGCTGGTGAAAAACTGTTTTTT
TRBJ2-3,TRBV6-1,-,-,CASSGLGDTQYF,TGTGCCAGCAGTGGGTTAGGAGATACGCAGTATTTT
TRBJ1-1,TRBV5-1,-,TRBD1,CASTPGQGARDTEAFF,TGCGCCAGCACACCGGGACAGGGGGCGAGGGACACTGAAGCTTTCTTT
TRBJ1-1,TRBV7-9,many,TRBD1,CASSGYRGTEAFF,TGTGCCAGCAGCGGATACAGGGGGACCGAAGCTTTCTTT
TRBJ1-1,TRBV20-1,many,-,CSAGLGGTEAFF,TGCAGTGCCGGCCTCGGAGGCACTGAAGCTTTCTTT
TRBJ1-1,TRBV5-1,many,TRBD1,CASSLRQGSTEAFF,TGCGCCAGCAGCTTGCGACAGGGGAGCACTGAAGCTTTCTTT
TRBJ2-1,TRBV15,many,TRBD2,CATSIVLAGGGEQFF,TGTGCCACCAGTATCGTACTAGCGGGAGGTGGTGAGCAGTTCTTC
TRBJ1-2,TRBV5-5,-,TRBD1,CASSLDRVNYGYTF,TGTGCCAGCAGCCTGGACAGGGTCAACTATGGCTACACCTTC
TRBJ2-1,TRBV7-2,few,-,CASSLAPLVGLDGNEQFF,TGTGCCAGCAGCTTAGCACCTCTGGTCGGCCTGGACGGCAATGAGCAGTTCTTC
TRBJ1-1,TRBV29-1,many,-,CSADSGSAKAFF,TGCAGCGCCGATTCAGGGAGCGCAAAAGCTTTCTTT
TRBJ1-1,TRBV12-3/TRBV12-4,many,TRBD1,CASSRQGADTEAFF,TGTGCCAGCAGTAGACAGGGGGCAGACACTGAAGCTTTCTTT
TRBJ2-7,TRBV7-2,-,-,CASSSPGLYEQYF,TGTGCCAGCAGCTCCCCGGGTCTTTACGAGCAGTACTTC
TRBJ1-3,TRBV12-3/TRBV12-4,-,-,CASSLGEGGGNTIYF,TGTGCCAGCAGTTTGGGAGAGGGGGGTGGAAACACCATATATTTT
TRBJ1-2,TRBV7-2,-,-,CASSHDINYGYTF,TGTGCCAGCAGCCACGATATTAACTATGGCTACACCTTC
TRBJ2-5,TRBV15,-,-,CATSRDRASSQETQYF,TGTGCCACCAGCAGAGATCGGGCCAGCTCCCAAGAGACCCAGTACTTC
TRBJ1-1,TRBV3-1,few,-,CASSQSRTGAFF,TGTGCCAGCAGCCAATCGAGGACTGGAGCTTTCTTT
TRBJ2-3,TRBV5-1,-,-,CASSFGLGADTQYF,TGCGCCAGCAGCTTCGGGCTAGGAGCAGATACGCAGTATTTT
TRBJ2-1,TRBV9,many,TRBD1,CASGGQGAGEQFF,TGTGCCAGCGGAGGACAGGGGGCAGGTGAGCAGTTCTTC